Listed here are 15 T cell receptor beta chains from one sample, sequenced in a study of blood T cell repertoires in COVID-19. The repertoire was sequenced with immunoSEQ multiplex PCR; TCRdb's copy has only in-frame clones and lacks some. The sample holds 130,000 or so clones, roughly 85% seen once. Sequencing was done on a sample of peripheral blood. Receptors originate from a human donor in a cohort sampled during active COVID-19.

The chain recombines TRBV4-3 with TRBJ2-1; 14 nucleotides line up with TRBD2. The J segment lost 0 bases and the V segment lost 4 bases, leaving 11 bases of the junction unmatched. Per germline, CDR1 LGHNA and CDR2 YSLEER. CDR3 size: 20 residues. CDR3 loop: CASSLSLGTSGRRSYNEQFF. As DNA, the CDR3 is TGCGCCAGCAGCCTCTCCCTCGGGACTAGCGGGAGACGCTCCTACAATGAGCAGTTCTTC.

The chain employs TRBV13 and TRBJ2-5; 8 bases match TRBD2. Germline CDR1 is PRHDT and CDR2 is FYEKMQ (reference sequence). V lost 6 bases and J lost 4; bases outside the gene matches: 7. This CDR3 has 14 amino acids. CDR3 DNA sequence: TGTGCCAGCAGTTACGGGAGGGCGCGAGAGACCCAGTACTTC. Amino acids: CASSYGRARETQYF.

In the case of this clone: Relative to the germline gene, one junction end is altered; a read error may explain this. The rearrangement joins TRBV7-2 to TRBJ2-5, with 9 bases lining up with TRBD2. The germline V gene has CDR1 SGHTA and CDR2 FQGNSA. There are 14 residues in the CDR3. The CDR3 DNA reads TGTGCCAGCAGCTCCGTGCTAGCGGGGACCCCCCATGACTTC. Protein sequence: CASSSVLAGTPHDF.

The rearrangement uses TRBV19 and TRBJ1-2, with D perhaps matching TRBD1 (5 bases). The germline V gene encodes CDR1 LNHDA and CDR2 SQIVND (reference sequence). Trimming took off 3 bases at V and 2 bases at J, with 13 bases between the two ends. The CDR3 consists of 15 residues. CDR3 protein: CASSILAGRNYGYTF. DNA of the CDR3: TGTGCCAGTAGTATTTTAGCGGGACGGAACTATGGCTACACCTTC. The entire variable domain, with the rest obtained from reference TRBV19 and TRBJ1-2, is as follows: DGGITQSPKYLFRKEGQNVTLSCEQNLNHDAMYWYRQDPGQGLRLIYYSQIVNDFQKGDIAEGYSVSREKKESFPLTVTSAQKNPTAFYLCASSILAGRNYGYTFGSGTRLTVV.

The chain carries TRBV15 and TRBJ2-5; D remains unclear. The CDR3 is 13 residues long. Trimming took 3 bases from V and 1 from J, leaving 6 bases between them. Per germline, CDR1 LNHNV and CDR2 YYDKDF (reference sequence). The CDR3 DNA reads TGTGCCACCAGCAGGGGCTTCCAAGAGACCCAGTACTTC. It encodes CATSRGFQETQYF.

This chain uses TRBV3-1 (or the pseudogene TRBV3-2) with TRBJ2-7, with 7 bases lining up with TRBD1. This CDR3 has 22 amino acids. J gave up 6 bases and V 0 bases, and 29 bases lay outside the gene matches. Germline V gene lookup returns CDR1 LGHDT and CDR2 YNNKEL (reference sequence). The CDR3 nucleotides read TGTGCCAGCAGCCAAGAGGCCCTCTGTTCGGGGTGGGGTAAGGGGGCAGGAGGCGAGCAGTACGTC. Its protein product is CASSQEALCSGWGKGAGGEQYV.

J is TRBJ2-3 and V is TRBV11-2; tentative D call: TRBD2 (5 bases). Germline lookup yields CDR1 SGHAT and CDR2 FQNNGV. The CDR3 has 19 amino acids. The V end lost 4 bases, the J end lost 0 bases, and 23 bases lay between the germline ends. CDR3 in DNA: TGTGCCAGCAGCTCTATTCGTTCCAGCGGCCCTTCTAGCACAGATACGCAGTATTTT. It codes for CASSSIRSSGPSSTDTQYF.

This clone was detected once. The rearrangement links TRBV28 to TRBJ1-2; tentatively, D is TRBD1 (5 bases). Germline V gene lookup returns CDR1 MDHEN and CDR2 SYDVKM. The CDR3 is 14 amino acids. Trimming removed 5 bases at V and 6 bases at J, with 16 bases between. The CDR3 coding sequence is TGTGCCAGCAGTCCTCCGGGGGATCCAAATGGCTACACCTTC. Translated: CASSPPGDPNGYTF.

The chain recombines TRBV7-2 with TRBJ2-1; 15 bases map to TRBD2. The CDR3 length is 18 residues. Looked up from germline, CDR1 is SGHTA and CDR2 is FQGNSA. The ends lost 5 bases at V and 4 bases at J; junction bases unmatched: 9. For the CDR3, the DNA is TGTGCCAGCAGCCCTGGACTAGCGGGGGGGCCAAGGTACAATGAGCAGTTCTTC. As protein: CASSPGLAGGPRYNEQFF.

The CDR3 loop reads CASSFRFWGYTF. The CDR3 nucleotides read TGTGCCAGCAGCTTCCGGTTCTGGGGCTACACCTTC. The chain has TRBV7-9 and TRBJ1-2; D not certain. CDR1 is SEHNR and CDR2 is FQNEAQ in the germline V gene (reference sequence). The length of the CDR3 is 12 residues. V lost 3 bases to trimming and J lost 8 bases, with 10 bases between them.

V gene TRBV30 combines with J gene TRBJ1-2, with a weak D call TRBD1 (6 bases). V dropped 0 bases and J dropped 2 bases, with 10 bases sitting between them. The CDR3 is 14 residues long. CDR1 is GTSNPN, CDR2 SVGIG, per germline (reference sequence). Written as DNA, the CDR3 is TGTGCCTGGAGTGTTGGGCAGGGGAACTATGGCTACACCTTC. Its translation is CAWSVGQGNYGYTF.

The CDR3 here is CASSQEGRADEQFF. The DNA of the CDR3 is TGCGCCAGCAGCCAAGAGGGGAGGGCCGATGAGCAGTTCTTC. The chain employs TRBV4-3 and TRBJ2-1; 7 nucleotides line up with TRBD2. The CDR3 sequence is 14 residues long. With V trimmed by 0 bases and J by 8 bases, 4 bases remained unmatched. CDR1 and CDR2 from the germline V gene are LGHNA and YSLEER.

The V gene is TRBV5-6, the J gene TRBJ1-2; D is perhaps TRBD1 (5 bases). Looked up from germline, CDR1 is SGHDT and CDR2 is YYEEEE. V dropped 0 bases and J dropped 7 bases, with 10 bases sitting between them. The length of the CDR3 is 13 residues. The CDR3 reads CASSLGDRSGYTF. In nucleotides, the CDR3 is TGTGCCAGCAGCTTGGGCGACAGAAGTGGCTACACCTTC.

The chain is built from TRBV11-3 and TRBJ2-1, with a tentative D call TRBD2 (5 bases). Trimming removed 3 bases at V and 4 bases at J, with 10 bases between. The V gene's germline CDR1 is SGHNT and CDR2 YENEEA. The CDR3 length is 14 residues. The CDR3 DNA follows: TGTGCCAGCAGCTTCTCGCCGGGGTACAATGAGCAGTTCTTC. It encodes CASSFSPGYNEQFF. Combining the CDR3 with reference TRBV11-3 and TRBJ2-1 gives the whole variable domain EAGVVQSPRYKIIEKKQPVAFWCNPISGHNTLYWYLQNLGQGPELLIRYENEEAVDDSQLPKDRFSAERLKGVDSTLKIQPAELGDSAVYLCASSFSPGYNEQFFGPGTRLTVL.

The chain couples TRBV24-1 to TRBJ1-5, with TRBD1 matching over 7 bases. J lost 2 bases, V lost 4 bases, and 4 bases had no gene match. The germline gives CDR1 KGHDR, CDR2 SFDVKD. The CDR3 has 15 residues. The CDR3 bases are TGTGCCACCAGTGACCGTACAGGGGGCAATCAGCCCCAGCATTTT. This translates into CATSDRTGGNQPQHF.